Listed here are 29 T cell receptor beta chains from one sample, sequenced in a study of T cell responses to AZD1222 COVID-19 vaccine. Data came from immunoSEQ multiplex PCR; TCRdb stores just in-frame clones and leaves some out. The table has 150,000 or so clones, about nine tenths seen once; the top ten hold roughly 3.8%. The starting material was peripheral blood, obtained 28 days after the second AZD1222 dose. These receptor sequences come from an adult who received the AZD1222 COVID-19 vaccine.

V is TRBV7-8 and J is TRBJ2-7; 8 bases fit TRBD1. CDR3 length: 16 amino acids. Per the germline V gene, CDR1 is SGHVS and CDR2 is FQNEAQ. J was trimmed by 5 bases and V by 0 bases; bases with no gene match: 9. CDR3 nucleotide sequence: TGTGCCAGCAGCTTAGCCAGGGTGGCAGGGGGCCACGAGCAGTACTTC. Translation: CASSLARVAGGHEQYF.

The gene calls are TRBV29-1 and TRBJ1-2; D gene ambiguous. The germline CDR1 and CDR2 sequences are SQVTM and ANQGSEA. The CDR3 runs to 12 residues. Between the trimmed V and J ends, which lost 4 bases and 4 bases, there was a span of 10 bases. The CDR3 is CSVGSESYGYTF. In DNA, the CDR3 is TGCAGCGTTGGGTCGGAGAGCTATGGCTACACCTTC.

The chain carries TRBV21-1 and TRBJ2-3; the table calls TRBD2, which could not be checked here. TRBV21-1 is a listed pseudogene. The length of the CDR3 is 17 residues. The CDR3 sequence: CASTTNGLAGDADTQYF. CDR3 sequence (DNA): TGTGCCAGCACCACGAACGGACTAGCGGGAGATGCAGATACGCAGTATTTT.

The chain couples TRBV19 to TRBJ2-1; 7 bases line up with TRBD2. CDR1 is LNHDA, CDR2 SQIVND, per germline (reference sequence). The CDR3 length is 13 residues. V shed 3 bases, J shed 5 bases, and the junction held 1 base outside the gene matches. As DNA, the CDR3 is TGTGCCAGTAGTATCCGGGAGGACAATGAGCAGTTCTTC. Translating gives CASSIREDNEQFF.

The gene calls are TRBV10-3 and TRBJ2-2; possibly TRBD2 for D (6 bases). Trimming cost V 4 bases and J 3 bases, with 9 bases left between them. The CDR3 is made up of 14 amino acids. CDR1 is ENHRY and CDR2 is SYGVKD in the germline V gene. The CDR3 DNA sequence: TGTGCCATCAGTGCTGCTAGCGACACCGGGGAGCTGTTTTTT. Its protein is CAISAASDTGELFF.

This clone occurred once. CDR3 residues: CATRVSGGYTGEQYF. The CDR3 nucleotides are TGTGCCACGCGGGTTTCAGGTGGATACACGGGGGAGCAGTACTTC. V gene TRBV6-5 combines with J gene TRBJ2-7, with D tentatively TRBD2 (5 bases). Per the germline V gene, CDR1 is MNHEY and CDR2 is SVGAGI. The germline V and J ends were trimmed by 10 bases and 7 bases, with 26 bases remaining between them. This CDR3 contains 15 residues.

The rearrangement links TRBV5-4 to TRBJ1-2; 7 bases agree with TRBD1. CDR1 is SGHNT and CDR2 is YYREEE in the germline V gene (reference sequence). This CDR3 is built from 15 residues. The V gene end was trimmed by 0 bases and the J gene end by 0 bases; junction bases not matched to a gene: 2. The CDR3 DNA is TGTGCCAGCAGCTTGGGGACAGGCTCTAACTATGGCTACACCTTC. It specifies CASSLGTGSNYGYTF.

This chain connects TRBV24-1 to TRBJ1-4; D call uncertain. CDR3 length: 11 amino acids. Trimming left V 10 bases short and J 7 bases short, with 9 bases between. Germline V gene data show CDR1 as KGHDR and CDR2 as SFDVKD. CDR3 in DNA: TGTGCCACATCGCGGGGTGAAAAACTGTTTTTT. It yields the protein CATSRGEKLFF.

The rearrangement links TRBV7-6 to TRBJ1-2; 9 bases align to TRBD1. CDR3 length: 15 residues. Trimming removed 1 base from V and 7 bases from J; junction bases left unmatched: 7. Looked up from germline, CDR1 is SGHVS and CDR2 is FNYEAQ. CDR3 loop: CASSLDGGQGGGYTF. For the CDR3, the DNA is TGTGCCAGCAGCTTAGATGGGGGACAGGGAGGTGGCTACACCTTC.

V and J are TRBV29-1 and TRBJ2-5; D might be TRBD1 or TRBD2, each matching 6 bases. Trimming stripped 0 bases from V and 4 bases from J, with 15 bases between. CDR1 is SQVTM and CDR2 is ANQGSEA in the germline V gene. The CDR3 has 15 residues. The chain's CDR3 is CSVEDHRARGETQYF. The CDR3 region has the DNA TGCAGCGTTGAAGATCACAGGGCGCGGGGAGAGACCCAGTACTTC.

The rearrangement uses TRBV2 and TRBJ1-3, with 7 bases aligning to TRBD1. V lost 7 bases to trimming and J lost 2 bases; unmatched junction nucleotides: 8. Germline V gene data show CDR1 as SNHLY and CDR2 as FYNNEI. This CDR3 is 15 amino acids long. The CDR3: CASKWDSSAGNTIYF. In nucleotides, the CDR3 is TGTGCCAGCAAATGGGACAGTTCTGCTGGAAACACCATATATTTT.

This clone came up once. The V and J genes are TRBV27 and TRBJ1-6; no reliable D call. Germline V gene data show CDR1 as MNHEY and CDR2 as SMNVEV (reference sequence). The V and J ends lost 7 bases and 10 bases respectively, with 17 bases between them. The CDR3 has 14 residues. CDR3 protein: CASKQRALGSPLHF. DNA of the CDR3: TGTGCCAGCAAACAGCGGGCATTAGGGTCACCCCTCCACTTT.

The chain has TRBV5-1 and TRBJ1-6; 9 positions agree with TRBD1. The CDR3 is 16 residues long. The V gene's germline CDR1 is SGHRS and CDR2 YFSETQ. V lost 0 bases, J lost 7 bases, and 5 bases stayed unmatched. The CDR3: CASSLGLGQGNSPLHF. CDR3 DNA: TGCGCCAGCAGCTTGGGACTTGGACAGGGGAATTCACCCCTCCACTTT. The complete variable domain, with remaining parts taken from reference TRBV5-1 and TRBJ1-6, reads KAGVTQTPRYLIKTRGQQVTLSCSPISGHRSVSWYQQTPGQGLQFLFEYFSETQRNKGNFPGRFSGRQFSNSRSEMNVSTLELGDSALYLCASSLGLGQGNSPLHFGNGTRLTVT.

The V gene is TRBV5-6, the J gene TRBJ1-4; TRBD1 matches at 9 bases. The CDR3 is made up of 15 amino acids. V dropped 3 bases and J dropped 7; count of bases not matched to a gene: 7. Per germline, CDR1 SGHDT and CDR2 YYEEEE. The CDR3 DNA reads as TGTGCCAGCAGCTCTAACAGGGGGCGAATTGAAAAACTGTTTTTT. This encodes CASSSNRGRIEKLFF.

V usage is TRBV27 and J usage is TRBJ2-1; TRBD1 is a possible D gene (7 bases). V was clipped by 10 bases and J by 9 bases, with 16 bases between them. Per germline, CDR1 MNHEY and CDR2 SMNVEV (reference sequence). The CDR3 length is 12 residues. The CDR3 DNA reads as TGTGCCACCTCGGAGGGGGCACGTGAGCAGTTCTTC. Residues: CATSEGAREQFF.

This rearrangement joins TRBV5-6 to TRBJ1-2; tentatively, D is TRBD1 (6 bases). Trimming cost V 4 bases and J 0 bases, with 13 bases left between them. Germline CDR1 SGHDT, CDR2 YYEEEE. The CDR3 totals 15 residues. CDR3 in amino acids: CASSLTGGSNYGYTF. The CDR3, as DNA: TGTGCCAGCAGCCTGACAGGTGGATCTAACTATGGCTACACCTTC.

The chain has TRBV4-3 and TRBJ2-1, with D perhaps matching TRBD2 (6 bases). This CDR3 is built from 16 residues. Germline V lookup: CDR1 LGHNA, CDR2 YSLEER. V was cut by 3 bases and J by 0 bases, with 12 bases left in between. The CDR3 sequence is CASSHVGGNSYNEQFF. The DNA of the CDR3 is TGCGCCAGCAGCCACGTCGGCGGGAACTCCTACAATGAGCAGTTCTTC.

The chain uses TRBV2 and TRBJ1-5, with D unresolved. CDR3 size: 15 residues. With 6 bases removed from V and 5 bases from J, the gap between germline ends came to 17 bases. CDR1 is SNHLY and CDR2 is FYNNEI in the germline V gene. The CDR3 reads CASRVGPPPHQPQHF. In nucleotides, the CDR3 is TGTGCCAGCAGGGTAGGACCCCCACCCCATCAGCCCCAGCATTTT.

The V call is TRBV2, the J call TRBJ2-7; unclear D gene. The germline V and J ends were trimmed by 5 bases and 4 bases, with 18 bases remaining between them. Germline V CDR1 and CDR2: SNHLY, FYNNEI. The CDR3 loop spans 15 amino acids. The CDR3 here is CASSYNPGFGYEQYF. In DNA form, the CDR3 reads TGTGCCAGCAGTTACAATCCAGGATTCGGGTACGAGCAGTACTTC. Full variable domain (missing parts from reference TRBV2 and TRBJ2-7): EPEVTQTPSHQVTQMGQEVILRCVPISNHLYFYWYRQILGQKVEFLVSFYNNEISEKSEIFDDQFSVERPDGSNFTLKIRSTKLEDSAMYFCASSYNPGFGYEQYFGPGTRLTVT.

This clone occurred once. The gene calls are TRBV5-4 and TRBJ2-1; D may be TRBD2 (7 bases). V dropped 4 bases and J dropped 16 bases, with 18 bases sitting between them. Germline V gives CDR1 SGHNT, CDR2 YYREEE (reference sequence). The CDR3 contains 12 residues. CDR3 in DNA: TGTGCCAGCAGCATCGCGGGGGCCAAATCCTTCTTC. Its protein is CASSIAGAKSFF.

This chain connects TRBV6-5 to TRBJ2-7; possibly TRBD1 for D (5 bases). Trimming pared 0 bases from V and 6 bases from J, leaving 15 bases between. The CDR3 extends over 15 amino acids. Per germline, CDR1 MNHEY and CDR2 SVGAGI. Here the CDR3 DNA reads TGTGCCAGCAGTTACTCTGCAGGGTCCGTCCCCGAGCAGTACTTC. Translating gives CASSYSAGSVPEQYF.

This chain uses TRBV5-1 with TRBJ1-2; D is undetermined. Germline V gene lookup returns CDR1 SGHRS and CDR2 YFSETQ. CDR3 length: 14 amino acids. Trimming took 0 bases from V and 9 from J, leaving 15 bases between them. The chain's CDR3 is CASSLGGGIESYTF. The CDR3 nucleotides read TGCGCCAGCAGCTTGGGCGGAGGGATTGAGAGCTACACCTTC.

The chain combines TRBV24-1 with TRBJ1-2, with D tentatively TRBD1 (5 bases). The CDR3 is made up of 15 amino acids. V lost 4 bases, J lost 4 bases, and 15 bases lay in between. Germline V gene sequence: CDR1 KGHDR, CDR2 SFDVKD. CDR3 in amino acids: CATSDRYSGGYGYTF. CDR3 DNA sequence: TGTGCCACCAGTGACCGTTATTCGGGGGGCTATGGCTACACCTTC.

This clone was observed a single time. The V call is TRBV23-1, the J call TRBJ2-1; 8 bases line up with TRBD1. TRBV23-1 is given ORF status, its function remaining uncertain. With 0 bases clipped from V and 6 bases from J, the junction kept 16 bases outside the gene matches. CDR3 length equals 19 residues. Here the CDR3 reads CASSQSIVFRQGPGNEQFF. The CDR3 bases are TGCGCCAGCAGTCAATCGATAGTCTTCCGACAGGGGCCCGGCAATGAGCAGTTCTTC.

The rearrangement uses TRBV6-4 and TRBJ1-2, with D possibly TRBD1 on 6 matching bases. CDR1 and CDR2 from the germline V gene are MRHNA and SNTAGT. The CDR3 spans 11 residues. V was cut by 7 bases and J by 6 bases, with 9 bases left in between. In nucleotides, the CDR3 is TGTGCCAGCAAGAGGGGGAATGGCTACACCTTC. Amino acids: CASKRGNGYTF.

The chain links TRBV30 to TRBJ1-4, with D hard to call. This CDR3 comprises 13 residues. The ends were cut back, 2 bases at V and 9 bases at J, with 13 bases in the middle. CDR1 GTSNPN and CDR2 SVGIG come from the germline V gene (reference sequence). The CDR3 DNA follows: TGTGCCTGGAGTTCGTCAGCCTTGAAAAAACTGTTTTTT. Protein product: CAWSSSALKKLFF.

The V and J genes are TRBV7-2 and TRBJ2-7, with D perhaps TRBD1 (5 bases). CDR1 and CDR2 (germline): SGHTA, FQGNSA. Deletions cut 3 bases from V and 0 bases from J, with 24 bases between. The CDR3 length is 19 residues. CDR3 residues: CASSLMAAGILIISYEQYF. The CDR3 nucleotides read TGTGCCAGCAGCTTGATGGCGGCAGGGATACTGATTATCTCCTACGAGCAGTACTTC.

This rearrangement joins TRBV27 to TRBJ1-5, with TRBD1 matching over 11 bases. The CDR3 length is 16 residues. The junction had 9 bases not matched to a gene; V was cut back by 8 bases and J by 3 bases. Germline loops: CDR1 MNHEY, CDR2 SMNVEV (reference sequence). The CDR3 DNA reads as TGTGCCAGCCTGGGACAGGGGGAGAAGGACAATCAGCCCCAGCATTTT. It specifies CASLGQGEKDNQPQHF.

The chain uses TRBV29-1 and TRBJ1-4; no clear D gene. The V and J ends lost 5 bases and 4 bases respectively, with 11 bases between them. The CDR3 totals 13 residues. Germline values: CDR1 SQVTM, CDR2 ANQGSEA. The chain's CDR3 is CSVTPRINEKLFF. CDR3 nucleotides: TGCAGCGTTACACCCAGGATTAATGAAAAACTGTTTTTT.